The clone carrying this T cell receptor (beta chain) came up a few times. This record comes from a study of technical replicates of blood from a few donors. The CDR3 is 15 residues long. V lost 4 bases, J lost 2 bases, and 2 bases stayed unmatched. Germline lookup yields CDR1 WNHNN and CDR2 SYGVQD (reference sequence). TCRdb's copy holds only in-frame clones and misses some; the assay was immunoSEQ multiplex PCR. The sample contains about 76,000 clones, around 94% of which appear only once. The chain uses TRBV10-1 and TRBJ1-5, with 10 bases fitting TRBD1. This receptor was obtained from a human donor in good health. Material: T cells isolated from PBMCs. The CDR3 region has the DNA TGCGCCAGCAGTGCAGGGACAGGGGGCAATCAGCCCCAGCATTTT. It encodes CASSAGTGGNQPQHF.